The clone carrying this T cell receptor (beta chain) was picked up many times. TCR beta CDR3 regions were amplified from RNA transcripts. With the HTBI primer set, the TCR CDR3 went through a first round of RT-PCR. TCRdb called the multiplex PCR reads again in MiXCR, with one record for every CDR3 protein. Of around 500,000 distinct CDR3 sequences in the sample, about 15% are singletons; the top ten hold roughly 13%. The sample comes from a study of T cells in Graves' hyperthyroidism and ophthalmopathy. Trimming removed 1 base at V and 7 bases at J, with 10 bases between. This CDR3 spans 13 amino acids. Per the germline V gene, CDR1 is LGHDT and CDR2 is YNNKEL (reference sequence).

The source of this sequence is a woman in her thirties or forties with Graves' hyperthyroidism. The chain links TRBV3-1 to TRBJ1-1; D is undetermined. Sequences were obtained from blood. The CDR3: CASSQGTAGEAFF. The CDR3 coding sequence is TGTGCCAGCAGCCAAGGCACGGCGGGTGAAGCTTTCTTT.